This T cell receptor beta chain was sequenced in a study of T cell changes during pregnancy in multiple sclerosis. The repertoire was sequenced with immunoSEQ multiplex PCR; TCRdb's copy has only in-frame clones and lacks some. The profile shows approximately 61,000 clones, 70% to 90% of them singletons. CDR1 is SGDLS and CDR2 is YYNGEE in the germline V gene. This CDR3 spans 15 amino acids. With V trimmed by 4 bases and J by 5 bases, 8 bases remained unmatched. This clone was detected once. Sequences were derived from peripheral blood, sampled in the first trimester of pregnancy. The V call is TRBV9, the J call TRBJ2-4, with TRBD1 matching over 8 bases. The clonotype comes from a female donor with multiple sclerosis, enrolled in a pregnancy study. The CDR3, as DNA: TGTGCCAGCAGCTCCAGGACAGGGCCCGAAAACATTCAGTACTTC. It codes for CASSSRTGPENIQYF.